A single T cell receptor beta chain is shown here with its context. This sample is part of a study of T-cell reconstitution after alpha-beta-depleted transplantation in children. Using unique molecular identifiers, the investigators prepared the TCRbeta library. TCRdb itself ran the PCR reads through MiXCR, one entry per CDR3 protein. The data contain under 400,000 distinct CDR3 sequences, 23% of them singletons. Trimming left V 3 bases short and J 3 bases short, with 11 bases between. CDR1 is SEHNR, CDR2 FQNEAQ, per germline (reference sequence). This CDR3 is built from 14 residues. The clonotype comes from a male patient younger than 18 who had a stem cell transplant for acute lymphoblastic leukemia, so the T cells may come from the graft donor. This specimen was PBMCs, mostly from graft donor cells, taken 180 days after TCRalphabeta/CD19-depleted stem cell transplant. V gene TRBV7-9 combines with J gene TRBJ1-2; perhaps TRBD1 as D (6 bases). The CDR3 reads CASSLGTSYYGYTF. In DNA form, the CDR3 reads TGTGCCAGCAGCTTGGGGACATCTTACTATGGCTACACCTTC.